The source of this T cell receptor beta chain is a study of Graves' ophthalmopathy and Graves' hyperthyroidism. RNA served as the template for amplifying TCR beta CDR3 regions. Investigators did first-round RT-PCR with HTBI primers, then second-round multiplex PCR. Each CDR3 protein is one row after TCRdb ran MiXCR on the multiplex PCR reads. The table includes 150,000 to 200,000 distinct CDR3 sequences, about two fifths detected once. This clonotype occurred many times. Its antigen remains unidentified. Whole-study findings and limits: Blood also carried most expanded thyroid clonotypes exceeding 0.001 frequency.

Out of roughly 9.3 ml of fresh peripheral blood, PBMCs were obtained. This sequence was found in a man aged 25-45 years with Graves' ophthalmopathy. Sequenced material: peripheral blood.

In DNA form, the CDR3 reads TGCAGTGCTAGGGGGCAGGCCCGAGAAGCTTTCTTT. Protein: CSARGQAREAFF. The chain couples TRBV20-1 to TRBJ1-1, with D perhaps matching TRBD1 (5 bases). Between the trimmed V and J ends, which lost 3 bases and 8 bases, there was a span of 13 bases. This CDR3 is built from 12 residues. The germline V gene has CDR1 DFQATT and CDR2 SNEGSKA (reference sequence).